The 31 T cell receptor beta chains below all came from one sample that was sequenced in a study of CD8 T cells in Susac syndrome. Reverse transcription of roughly 0.5 to 1 ug RNA was carried out with random hexamers. One entry per CDR3 protein, called by TCRdb with MiXCR from the immunoSEQ multiplex PCR reads. The table lists 150,000 to 190,000 distinct CDR3 sequences, over 95% of them singletons, with 0.13% to 0.15% in the top ten. Sample: CD8+ T cells from PBMCs. Source of these receptors: a human donor with multiple sclerosis.

In DNA, the CDR3 is TGTGCCAGCAGTCCCCTTGAGGGAAACACCATATATTTT. Translating gives CASSPLEGNTIYF. The chain links TRBV27 to TRBJ1-3, with D hard to call. V was trimmed by 5 bases and J by 4 bases, leaving 9 bases between them. Germline V gene sequence: CDR1 MNHEY, CDR2 SMNVEV (reference sequence). The CDR3 covers 13 residues.

The V and J genes are TRBV9 and TRBJ1-1; no definite D call. The germline V and J ends were trimmed by 0 bases and 6 bases, with 6 bases remaining between them. Germline V lookup: CDR1 SGDLS, CDR2 YYNGEE. The CDR3 has 12 amino acids. As DNA, the CDR3 is TGTGCCAGCAGCGTAGTCGGTTCTGAAGCTTTCTTT. It translates to CASSVVGSEAFF.

This chain joins TRBV5-1 and TRBJ2-1; TRBD1 agrees at 10 bases. J lost 7 bases, V lost 3 bases, and 4 bases had no gene match. The CDR3 sequence is 14 residues long. From germline, CDR1 is SGHRS and CDR2 YFSETQ. The CDR3 here is CASSWGQGSNEQFF. The CDR3 DNA reads TGCGCCAGCAGCTGGGGACAGGGGTCGAATGAGCAGTTCTTC.

V and J are TRBV15 and TRBJ2-5; D gene ambiguous. V lost 7 bases, J lost 4 bases, and 13 bases lay in between. The CDR3 extends over 13 amino acids. Germline CDR1 and CDR2: LNHNV and YYDKDF (reference sequence). CDR3 coding DNA: TGTGCCACCACCACTGGGCTAGGAGAGACCCAGTACTTC. Translated, it gives CATTTGLGETQYF. Looking up the rest from reference TRBV15 and TRBJ2-5 gives the full variable domain: DAMVIQNPRYQVTQFGKPVTLSCSQTLNHNVMYWYQQKSSQAPKLLFHYYDKDFNNEADTPDNFQSRRPNTSFCFLDIRSPGLGDTAMYLCATTTGLGETQYFGPGTRLLVL.

This rearrangement joins TRBV15 to TRBJ2-1; D unclear. The CDR3 length is 14 residues. Trimming cost V 3 bases and J 4 bases, with 10 bases left between them. Germline values: CDR1 LNHNV, CDR2 YYDKDF (reference sequence). In DNA form, the CDR3 reads TGTGCCACCAGCAGCCGACTGCCATACAATGAGCAGTTCTTC. This encodes CATSSRLPYNEQFF. Based on the CDR3 plus reference TRBV15 and TRBJ2-1, the full variable domain is DAMVIQNPRYQVTQFGKPVTLSCSQTLNHNVMYWYQQKSSQAPKLLFHYYDKDFNNEADTPDNFQSRRPNTSFCFLDIRSPGLGDTAMYLCATSSRLPYNEQFFGPGTRLTVL.

This chain uses TRBV20-1 with TRBJ2-1; 13 nucleotides match TRBD2. V lost 3 bases to trimming and J lost 0 bases; unmatched junction nucleotides: 11. The CDR3 consists of 19 residues. Germline CDR1 DFQATT, CDR2 SNEGSKA (reference sequence). The CDR3 loop reads CSARRGLAGEIVSYNEQFF. For the CDR3, the DNA is TGCAGTGCTAGGCGTGGACTAGCGGGGGAAATCGTCTCCTACAATGAGCAGTTCTTC.

The chain joins TRBV29-1 to TRBJ1-1, with D possibly TRBD1 on 6 matching bases. Trimming took off 6 bases at V and 6 bases at J, with 17 bases between the two ends. Germline V CDR1 and CDR2: SQVTM, ANQGSEA. The length of the CDR3 is 13 residues. The CDR3 DNA is TGCAGCGTGTCTGGGGGCGAAGTAGCTGAAGCTTTCTTT. This gives the protein CSVSGGEVAEAFF.

The V and J genes are TRBV6-5 and TRBJ2-7; perhaps TRBD1 as D (5 bases). Trimming stripped 2 bases from V and 4 bases from J, with 15 bases between. The CDR3 is made up of 15 amino acids. Germline assignment: CDR1 MNHEY and CDR2 SVGAGI. The DNA for the CDR3 is TGTGCCAGCAGTTACAACAGGAACCTTGGGTACGAGCAGTACGTC. Translation: CASSYNRNLGYEQYV.

The CDR3 nucleotides are TGTGCCAGCAGCCCCGCGGGCGGCCCAGAGACCCAGTACTTC. This encodes CASSPAGGPETQYF. The chain has TRBV13 and TRBJ2-5, with D possibly TRBD2 on 5 matching bases. Trimming removed 5 bases from V and 4 bases from J, with 14 bases in between. This CDR3 is 14 amino acids long. Germline CDR1 and CDR2: PRHDT and FYEKMQ (reference sequence).

V is TRBV28 and J is TRBJ2-5; D is ambiguous. The CDR3 is 12 amino acids. Trimming took off 3 bases at V and 2 bases at J, with 4 bases between the two ends. Per germline, CDR1 MDHEN and CDR2 SYDVKM. As DNA, the CDR3 is TGTGCCAGCAGTTTTATACAAGAGACCCAGTACTTC. It specifies CASSFIQETQYF.

The CDR3 reads CASSPLLVVETEAFF. CDR3 DNA: TGTGCCAGCAGCCCTTTGCTGGTAGTGGAGACTGAAGCTTTCTTT. This chain connects TRBV13 to TRBJ1-1, with unresolved D. With 5 bases removed from V and 5 bases from J, the gap between germline ends came to 18 bases. CDR3 size: 15 residues. The germline CDR1 and CDR2 sequences are PRHDT and FYEKMQ (reference sequence).

The chain has TRBV29-1 and TRBJ2-1; 7 nucleotides line up with TRBD1. The CDR3 runs 16 residues. Germline CDR1 reads SQVTM; CDR2 reads ANQGSEA. The CDR3 loop is CSYKFTGDPSYNEQFF. The CDR3 DNA is TGCAGTTACAAATTTACAGGGGACCCATCCTACAATGAGCAGTTCTTC.

The chain couples TRBV29-1 to TRBJ2-1; TRBD1 matches 10 bases. V lost 7 bases and J lost 8; bases outside the gene matches: 11. The CDR3 sequence is 14 residues long. CDR1 is SQVTM and CDR2 is ANQGSEA in the germline V gene. CDR3 in amino acids: CSGRTTGTGDEQFF. The CDR3 coding sequence is TGCAGCGGTCGAACGACCGGGACAGGGGATGAGCAGTTCTTC.

The V call is TRBV3-1, the J call TRBJ2-4; D gene unclear. This CDR3 comprises 17 residues. The germline V gene has CDR1 LGHDT and CDR2 YNNKEL (reference sequence). With 1 base removed from V and 0 bases from J, the gap between germline ends came to 13 bases. In DNA, the CDR3 is TGTGCCAGCAGCCAAGGGGTTGGCAGACTAGCCAAAAACATTCAGTACTTC. Translated, it gives CASSQGVGRLAKNIQYF.

The rearrangement links TRBV4-1 to TRBJ1-3; the D gene is possibly TRBD1 (5 bases). The CDR3 spans 16 residues. V lost 0 bases and J 4 bases, leaving 13 bases between the germline ends. From germline, CDR1 is MGHRA and CDR2 YSYEKL. CDR3 DNA: TGCGCCAGCAGCCAAGATGGCAGGGCAGGGGGAAACACCATATATTTT. Translation: CASSQDGRAGGNTIYF.

This chain connects TRBV13 to TRBJ2-1, with 7 bases matching TRBD2. The ends lost 5 bases at V and 2 bases at J; junction bases unmatched: 9. Per the germline V gene, CDR1 is PRHDT and CDR2 is FYEKMQ (reference sequence). This CDR3 region has 16 residues. The chain's CDR3 is CASSLNSGSAYNEQFF. CDR3 DNA: TGTGCCAGCAGCCTAAATAGCGGGTCCGCCTACAATGAGCAGTTCTTC.

V gene TRBV2 combines with J gene TRBJ2-5; TRBD1 agrees at 11 bases. The CDR3 has 14 residues. J gave up 4 bases and V 7 bases, and 5 bases lay outside the gene matches. The germline gives CDR1 SNHLY, CDR2 FYNNEI. CDR3 sequence reads: CASTKGQGGETQYF. In nucleotides, the CDR3 is TGTGCCAGCACGAAGGGACAGGGGGGAGAGACCCAGTACTTC.

V usage is TRBV3-1 and J usage is TRBJ1-1, with D possibly being TRBD1 (5 bases). The germline V gene has CDR1 LGHDT and CDR2 YNNKEL (reference sequence). The germline V and J ends were trimmed by 1 base and 4 bases, with 22 bases remaining between them. The CDR3 totals 18 residues. The chain's CDR3 is CASSQAGLLGFAGTEAFF. The CDR3 nucleotides read TGTGCCAGCAGCCAAGCAGGGCTCTTGGGGTTTGCGGGCACTGAAGCTTTCTTT.

The rearrangement joins TRBV7-9 to TRBJ2-7; D is tentatively TRBD1 or TRBD2 (5 bases each). V lost 1 base and J lost 4, with 14 bases in between. The germline CDR1 and CDR2 sequences are SEHNR and FQNEAQ (reference sequence). CDR3 length: 15 amino acids. The CDR3 region has the DNA TGTGCCAGCAGCTTAGGTTCCAGGGACCCTTACGAGCAGTACTTC. Its protein is CASSLGSRDPYEQYF. Full variable domain (rest looked up from reference TRBV7-9 and TRBJ2-7): DTGVSQNPRHKITKRGQNVTFRCDPISEHNRLYWYRQTLGQGPEFLTYFQNEAQLEKSRLLSDRFSAERPKGSFSTLEIQRTEQGDSAMYLCASSLGSRDPYEQYFGPGTRLTVT.

This chain links TRBV12-3 or TRBV12-4 with TRBJ2-3; 8 bases are shared with TRBD2. The CDR3 runs 15 residues. Trimming at V came to 2 bases and at J to 2 bases, leaving 3 bases not matched to a gene. CDR3 in DNA: TGTGCCAGCAGTTTAAGCGGGGGTTTCACAGATACGCAGTATTTT. Encoded protein: CASSLSGGFTDTQYF.

The chain links TRBV14 to TRBJ2-1, with D possibly TRBD2 on 6 matching bases. This CDR3 is 13 amino acids long. V was pared by 6 bases and J by 7 bases, with 13 bases between. Germline V CDR1 and CDR2: SGHDN, FVKESK. The CDR3 nucleotides read TGTGCCAGCAGTCTCGGGGCGGGAAATGAGCAGTTCTTC. Translation gives CASSLGAGNEQFF.

The chain recombines TRBV19 with TRBJ2-7; D possibly corresponds to TRBD1 (6 bases). CDR1 is LNHDA, CDR2 SQIVND, per germline (reference sequence). The CDR3 loop spans 15 amino acids. V was shortened by 3 bases and J by 5 bases, with 17 bases between the two germline ends. CDR3 sequence (DNA): TGTGCCAGTAGTATTGGAACAGGGATGCTTCACGAGCAGTACTTC. Encoded protein: CASSIGTGMLHEQYF.

This clonotype was counted once. The gene calls are TRBV13 and TRBJ1-1, with D tentatively TRBD1 (5 bases). With 5 bases removed from V and 5 bases from J, the gap between germline ends came to 18 bases. Germline CDR1 and CDR2: PRHDT and FYEKMQ (reference sequence). CDR3 length: 15 residues. Here the CDR3 reads CASSPRWGPGTEAFF. For the CDR3, the DNA is TGTGCCAGCAGCCCCCGGTGGGGCCCGGGAACTGAAGCTTTCTTT.

V is TRBV30 and J is TRBJ1-6; weak D call: TRBD1 (5 bases). The CDR3 runs 12 residues. Trimming pared 2 bases from V and 7 bases from J, leaving 6 bases between. CDR1 and CDR2 (germline): GTSNPN, SVGIG (reference sequence). This chain's CDR3 is CAWSSGNSPLHF. For the CDR3, the DNA is TGTGCCTGGAGTTCAGGGAATTCACCCCTCCACTTT.

The genes are TRBV3-1 and TRBJ1-2; D is uncertain. This CDR3 contains 15 residues. Germline-derived CDR1 and CDR2 are LGHDT and YNNKEL (reference sequence). Trimming shortened V by 6 bases and J by 0 bases, and 14 bases separated the two germline ends. The CDR3 DNA reads TGTGCCAGCAGGCCTAACCAACAAGCTAACTATGGCTACACCTTC. Translating gives CASRPNQQANYGYTF.

The chain recombines TRBV12-3 or TRBV12-4 with TRBJ2-1, with 7 bases identical to TRBD2. V lost 7 bases and J lost 4; bases outside the gene matches: 7. The CDR3 has 14 residues. CDR3 nucleotide sequence: TGTGCCAGCAATACCGGGACTATTTACAATGAGCAGTTCTTC. This gives the protein CASNTGTIYNEQFF.

V is TRBV3-1 and J is TRBJ1-1, with D unclear. Germline CDR1 is LGHDT and CDR2 is YNNKEL (reference sequence). There are 13 residues in the CDR3. V lost 6 bases to trimming and J lost 4 bases, with 12 bases between them. CDR3 protein: CASSPRRPTEAFF. The CDR3 region has the DNA TGTGCCAGCAGTCCTAGGAGGCCCACTGAAGCTTTCTTT.

The rearrangement joins TRBV20-1 to TRBJ2-3; 13 bases align to TRBD2. The CDR3 runs 17 residues. Germline assignment: CDR1 DFQATT and CDR2 SNEGSKA (reference sequence). With V trimmed by 3 bases and J by 2 bases, 8 bases remained unmatched. The CDR3 coding sequence is TGCAGTGCTAGGGGGACTAGCGGGGCGTTATACACAGATACGCAGTATTTT. Its protein is CSARGTSGALYTDTQYF.

CDR3 bases: TGTGCCAGCAGCTCGGGACAGGGTAGCAATCAGCCCCAGCATTTT. This encodes CASSSGQGSNQPQHF. The chain carries TRBV13 and TRBJ1-5, with 9 bases identical to TRBD1. In germline, CDR1 is PRHDT, CDR2 FYEKMQ (reference sequence). V was pared by 4 bases and J by 0 bases, with 1 base of the junction left unmatched. This CDR3 has 15 residues.

The chain recombines TRBV19 with TRBJ2-1, with a possible D match to TRBD2 (5 bases). Germline values: CDR1 LNHDA, CDR2 SQIVND (reference sequence). The CDR3 covers 13 residues. V was shortened by 3 bases and J by 9 bases, with 12 bases between the two germline ends. The CDR3 bases are TGTGCCAGTAGTATCTCCAGCGGCCGTGAGCAGTTCTTC. Translation: CASSISSGREQFF.

This clonotype was detected only once. The chain couples TRBV27 to TRBJ1-1; the D gene is possibly TRBD1 (6 bases). V lost 3 bases and J 4 bases, leaving 12 bases between the germline ends. This CDR3 has 14 residues. Germline V gene lookup returns CDR1 MNHEY and CDR2 SMNVEV (reference sequence). CDR3 protein: CASSFEQGTTEAFF. CDR3 in DNA: TGTGCCAGCAGTTTTGAACAGGGTACCACTGAAGCTTTCTTT.